This TCR beta chain was identified in a study of OX40 agonist ivuxolimab in advanced cancers. Study-wide context: An agonistic human IgG2 monoclonal antibody against OX40 (CD134) was given.

Clones were sequenced by immunoSEQ multiplex PCR, and TCRdb holds only the in-frame ones, with some missing. The table has 30,000 or so clones, approximately 79% seen once. Trimming stripped 6 bases from V and 5 bases from J, with 8 bases between. Germline CDR1 and CDR2: KGHSH and LQKENI. This CDR3 contains 13 residues. There are a few counts of this clone. Its antigen is currently unknown. General study results and limits: There was clonal expansion of CD4+ and CD8+ blood T cells by week 6 at 0.1 to 3.0 mg/kg. Compared with others, partial responders at 0.1-3.0 mg/kg displayed clonal expansion among the lowest.

The chain links TRBV18 to TRBJ1-6; possible D gene TRBD1, 6 bases. The input for sequencing was CD4+ or CD8+ T cells sorted from blood, taken in a trial of the OX40 agonist ivuxolimab. This TCR was sampled from an adult with an advanced solid tumor such as melanoma, head and neck, liver or kidney cancer. DNA of the CDR3: TGTGCCAGCTCGAGACAGGATAATTCACCCCTCCACTTT. This gives the protein CASSRQDNSPLHF.